The T cell receptor beta chain under discussion was sequenced for a study of T cells in Graves' hyperthyroidism and ophthalmopathy. The wider study: Peripheral blood sampling occurred at initial diagnosis, before any treatment.

The study included ophthalmopathy patients with Clinical Activity Score at least 3, NOSPECS grade at least 4 and duration under 3 months. Study-wide points: Model-based prediction identified ophthalmopathy a median 6.5 months prior to its onset. Blood also held most thyroid clonotypes expanded beyond 0.001.

About this clonotype itself: Its matching antigen is unknown.

Amplified TCR beta CDR3 regions derived from RNA transcripts. First-round RT-PCR with HTBI primers amplified the TCR CDR3 region. Each CDR3 protein is one row after TCRdb ran MiXCR on the multiplex PCR reads. The sample includes about 600,000 distinct CDR3 sequences, roughly a sixth seen only once; the top ten take approximately 3.5%. The TCR sequence derives from a woman aged 35 to 49 with Graves' ophthalmopathy. Input material: blood.

The CDR3: CASSLKGQPSSYNEQFF. CDR3 nucleotide sequence: TGTGCCAGCAGTTTAAAGGGACAGCCTAGCTCCTACAATGAGCAGTTCTTC. The V call is TRBV12-3 or TRBV12-4, the J call TRBJ2-1; 7 bases align to TRBD1. Germline trimming cut 2 bases from V and 0 bases from J; bases unmatched to any gene: 7. This CDR3 comprises 17 residues.